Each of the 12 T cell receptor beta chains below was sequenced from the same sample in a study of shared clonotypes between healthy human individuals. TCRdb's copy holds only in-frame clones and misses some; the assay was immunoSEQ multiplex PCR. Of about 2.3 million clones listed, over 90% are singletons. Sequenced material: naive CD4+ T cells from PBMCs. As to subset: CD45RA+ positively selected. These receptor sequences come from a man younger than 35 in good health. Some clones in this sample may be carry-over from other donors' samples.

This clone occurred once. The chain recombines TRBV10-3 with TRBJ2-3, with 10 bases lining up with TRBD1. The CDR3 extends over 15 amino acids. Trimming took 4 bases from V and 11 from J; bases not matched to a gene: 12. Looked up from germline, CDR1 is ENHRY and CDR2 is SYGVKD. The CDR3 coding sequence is TGTGCCATCAGTGCACCGGGACAGGGGACCGCAGAGCAGTATTTT. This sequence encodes CAISAPGQGTAEQYF.

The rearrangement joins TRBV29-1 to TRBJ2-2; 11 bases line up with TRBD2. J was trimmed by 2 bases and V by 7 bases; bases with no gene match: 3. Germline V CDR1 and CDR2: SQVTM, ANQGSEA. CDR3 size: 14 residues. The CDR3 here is CSGGTSGNTGELFF. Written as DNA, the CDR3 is TGCAGCGGGGGGACTAGCGGCAACACCGGGGAGCTGTTTTTT.

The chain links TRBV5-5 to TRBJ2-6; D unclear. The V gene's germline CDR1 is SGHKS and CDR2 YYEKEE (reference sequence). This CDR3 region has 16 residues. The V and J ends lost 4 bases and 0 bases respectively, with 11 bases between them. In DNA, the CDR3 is TGTGCCAGCAGCCTCAGACGGTTCTCTGGGGCCAACGTCCTGACTTTC. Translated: CASSLRRFSGANVLTF.

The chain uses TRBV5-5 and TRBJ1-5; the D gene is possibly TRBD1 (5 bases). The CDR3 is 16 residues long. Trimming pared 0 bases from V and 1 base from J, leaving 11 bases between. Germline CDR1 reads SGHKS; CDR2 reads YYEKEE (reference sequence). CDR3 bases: TGTGCCAGCAGCTTGGTAATCGGGGCGAGCAATCAGCCCCAGCATTTT. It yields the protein CASSLVIGASNQPQHF.

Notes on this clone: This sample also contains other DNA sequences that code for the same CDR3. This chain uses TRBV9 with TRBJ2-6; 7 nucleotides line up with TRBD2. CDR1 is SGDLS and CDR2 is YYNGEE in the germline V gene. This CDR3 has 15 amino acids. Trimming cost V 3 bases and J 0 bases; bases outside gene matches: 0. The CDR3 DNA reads TGTGCCAGCAGCGCTAGCGGCTCTGGGGCCAACGTCCTGACTTTC. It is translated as CASSASGSGANVLTF.

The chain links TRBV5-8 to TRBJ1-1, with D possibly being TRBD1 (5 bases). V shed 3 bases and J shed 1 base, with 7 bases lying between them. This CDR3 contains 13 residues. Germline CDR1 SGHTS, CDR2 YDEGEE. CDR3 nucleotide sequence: TGTGCCAGCAGCTATGACAGGAACACTGAAGCTTTCTTT. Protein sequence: CASSYDRNTEAFF.

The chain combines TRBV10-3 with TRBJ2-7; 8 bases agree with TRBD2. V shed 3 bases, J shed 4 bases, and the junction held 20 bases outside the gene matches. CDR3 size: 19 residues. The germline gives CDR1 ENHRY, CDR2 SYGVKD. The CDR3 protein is CAISDPPGRVAGNGYEQYF. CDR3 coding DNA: TGTGCCATCAGTGACCCCCCGGGGAGGGTAGCGGGAAATGGTTACGAGCAGTACTTC.

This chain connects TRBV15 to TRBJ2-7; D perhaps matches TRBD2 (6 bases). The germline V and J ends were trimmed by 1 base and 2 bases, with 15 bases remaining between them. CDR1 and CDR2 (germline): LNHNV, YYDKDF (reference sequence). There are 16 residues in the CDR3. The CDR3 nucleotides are TGTGCCACCAGCAGAGGAAACAGACTAGACGCCTACGAGCAGTACTTC. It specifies CATSRGNRLDAYEQYF.

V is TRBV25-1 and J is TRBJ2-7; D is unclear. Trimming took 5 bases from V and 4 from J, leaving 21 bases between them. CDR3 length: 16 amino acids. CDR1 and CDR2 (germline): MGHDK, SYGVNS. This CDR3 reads CASSHLRRDGLYEQYF. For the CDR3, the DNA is TGTGCCAGCAGTCACCTCCGCCGCGACGGCCTATACGAGCAGTACTTC.

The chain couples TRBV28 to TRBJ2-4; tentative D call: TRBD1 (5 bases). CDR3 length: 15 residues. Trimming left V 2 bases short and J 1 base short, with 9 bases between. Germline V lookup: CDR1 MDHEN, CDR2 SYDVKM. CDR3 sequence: CASSLKSGAKNIQYF. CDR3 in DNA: TGTGCCAGCAGTTTAAAGTCAGGGGCCAAAAACATTCAGTACTTC.

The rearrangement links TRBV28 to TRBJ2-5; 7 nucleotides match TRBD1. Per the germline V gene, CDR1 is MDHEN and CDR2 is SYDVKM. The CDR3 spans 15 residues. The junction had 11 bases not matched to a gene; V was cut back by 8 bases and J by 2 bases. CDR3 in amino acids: CASRPGQAPQETQYF. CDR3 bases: TGTGCCAGCCGCCCCGGACAGGCCCCTCAAGAGACCCAGTACTTC.

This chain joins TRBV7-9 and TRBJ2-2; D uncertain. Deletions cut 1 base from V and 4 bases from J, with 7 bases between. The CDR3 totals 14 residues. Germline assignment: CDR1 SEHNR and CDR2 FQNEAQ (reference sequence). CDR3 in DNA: TGTGCCAGCAGCTTAGGGGTCAGCACCGGGGAGCTGTTTTTT. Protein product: CASSLGVSTGELFF. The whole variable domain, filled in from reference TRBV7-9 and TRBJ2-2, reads DTGVSQNPRHKITKRGQNVTFRCDPISEHNRLYWYRQTLGQGPEFLTYFQNEAQLEKSRLLSDRFSAERPKGSFSTLEIQRTEQGDSAMYLCASSLGVSTGELFFGEGSRLTVL.